This is a list of T cell receptor beta chains from one sample in a study of T cell repertoires in cytomegalovirus infection. In TCRdb, the reads were re-called with MiXCR into one record per CDR3 protein. Among under 200,000 distinct CDR3 sequences listed, approximately 28% were seen once. The sequenced sample consisted of PBMCs. The receptors stem from a human donor in good health (CMV status not recorded). Some clones in this sample may be carry-over from other donors' samples. Both conserved end residues are part of each CDR3. Each record gives: J gene, clone size, V gene, D gene, CDR3 DNA, CDR3 protein. The D gene is left open where the match is weak. The listing skips clone size in some rows; elsewhere it reads once, few, many or a size class.

j_call: TRBJ1-2
clone_size: NA
v_call: TRBV12-3/TRBV12-4
d_call: TRBD1
cdr3_nt: TGTGCCAGCAGTTTGGATTCCGGGACAGGGGAACCCAACTATGGCTACACCTTC
cdr3_aa: CASSLDSGTGEPNYGYTF

j_call: TRBJ1-1
clone_size: few
v_call: TRBV11-2
d_call: NA
cdr3_nt: TGTGCCAGCAGCTCAGGACGGATGAACACTGAAGCTTTCTTT
cdr3_aa: CASSSGRMNTEAFF

j_call: TRBJ1-5
clone_size: once
v_call: TRBV18
d_call: TRBD1
cdr3_nt: TGTGCCAGCTCACCAGCCAGGGGGCATCAGCCCCAGCATTTT
cdr3_aa: CASSPARGHQPQHF

j_call: TRBJ1-5
clone_size: few
v_call: TRBV6-5
d_call: NA
cdr3_nt: TGTGCCAGCAGTTACTCGGGAAGGGGGAGCAATCAGCCCCAGCATTTT
cdr3_aa: CASSYSGRGSNQPQHF

j_call: TRBJ1-1
clone_size: few
v_call: TRBV12-3/TRBV12-4
d_call: NA
cdr3_nt: TGTGCCAGCACCTCCGTGAGAATCTCTCCTATGAACACTGAAGCTTTCTTT
cdr3_aa: CASTSVRISPMNTEAFF

j_call: TRBJ2-1
clone_size: few
v_call: TRBV7-2
d_call: NA
cdr3_nt: TGTGCCAGCAGCTTAGCGGGGGGAATTTCCTACAATGAGCAGTTCTTC
cdr3_aa: CASSLAGGISYNEQFF

j_call: TRBJ1-5
clone_size: NA
v_call: TRBV19
d_call: NA
cdr3_nt: TGTGCCAGTAGTATAAAATACGAGCGTCCCCAGCATTTT
cdr3_aa: CASSIKYERPQHF

j_call: TRBJ2-3
clone_size: NA
v_call: TRBV5-5
d_call: NA
cdr3_nt: TGTGCCAGCAGCTTGAGTGAACCAGATACGCAGTATTTT
cdr3_aa: CASSLSEPDTQYF

j_call: TRBJ2-7
clone_size: few
v_call: TRBV5-1
d_call: NA
cdr3_nt: TGCGCCAGCAGCTTGGTAACAGCCGACGAGCAGTACTTC
cdr3_aa: CASSLVTADEQYF

j_call: TRBJ2-1
clone_size: NA
v_call: TRBV2
d_call: NA
cdr3_nt: TGTGCCAGCAGTGATTGGGCTCCGGATGAGCAGTTCTTC
cdr3_aa: CASSDWAPDEQFF

j_call: TRBJ1-2
clone_size: few
v_call: TRBV7-9
d_call: NA
cdr3_nt: TGTGCCAGCGGATCCGGGTCGACTTATGGCTACACCTTC
cdr3_aa: CASGSGSTYGYTF

j_call: TRBJ1-6
clone_size: once
v_call: TRBV11-2
d_call: NA
cdr3_nt: TGTGCCAGCAGCTTATGGAGGGTGGGGGCGCAGCCTTCTAATTCACCCCTCCACTTT
cdr3_aa: CASSLWRVGAQPSNSPLHF

j_call: TRBJ1-1
clone_size: NA
v_call: TRBV5-1
d_call: NA
cdr3_nt: TGCGCCAGCCGAGTCGGGACTGAAGCTTTCTTT
cdr3_aa: CASRVGTEAFF

j_call: TRBJ2-4
clone_size: many
v_call: TRBV6-1
d_call: TRBD1
cdr3_nt: TGTGCCAGCACCGAACGGACAGGGGGCAGCGGCATTCAGTACTTC
cdr3_aa: CASTERTGGSGIQYF

j_call: TRBJ1-5
clone_size: many
v_call: TRBV19
d_call: TRBD1
cdr3_nt: TGTGCCACCAAGGACAGGTCGAGGTGGGATCAGCCCCAGCATTTT
cdr3_aa: CATKDRSRWDQPQHF

j_call: TRBJ1-1
clone_size: few
v_call: TRBV6-2/TRBV6-3
d_call: NA
cdr3_nt: TGTGCCAGCCTCCGAACCCGGGGGACTGAAGCTTTCTTT
cdr3_aa: CASLRTRGTEAFF

j_call: TRBJ2-1
clone_size: NA
v_call: TRBV7-6
d_call: NA
cdr3_nt: TGTGCCAGCAGCTTAGGCGGGGTAGAATACAATGAGCAGTTCTTC
cdr3_aa: CASSLGGVEYNEQFF

j_call: TRBJ2-1
clone_size: NA
v_call: TRBV7-2
d_call: NA
cdr3_nt: TGTGCCAGCGGCTTAACTCAGGGGAATGAGCAGTTCTTC
cdr3_aa: CASGLTQGNEQFF

j_call: TRBJ2-2
clone_size: few
v_call: TRBV7-2
d_call: NA
cdr3_nt: TGTGCCAGCAGCTTATCCCCGGGCACCGTCACCGGGGAGCTGTTTTTT
cdr3_aa: CASSLSPGTVTGELFF

j_call: TRBJ1-1
clone_size: NA
v_call: TRBV2
d_call: NA
cdr3_nt: TGTGCCGGGATAGGAGGCCTTGGCACTGAAGCTTTCTTT
cdr3_aa: CAGIGGLGTEAFF

j_call: TRBJ1-2
clone_size: few
v_call: TRBV7-9
d_call: NA
cdr3_nt: TGTGCCAGCAGCTCCGGGACTTATGGCTACACCTTC
cdr3_aa: CASSSGTYGYTF

j_call: TRBJ2-1
clone_size: few
v_call: TRBV11-2
d_call: TRBD2
cdr3_nt: TGTGCCTCTACACCGGGGGGGAGCTCCTACAATGAGCAGTTCTTC
cdr3_aa: CASTPGGSSYNEQFF

j_call: TRBJ1-1
clone_size: once
v_call: TRBV7-9
d_call: NA
cdr3_nt: TGTGCCAGCAGCTTAGAGTCTAACACTGAAGCTTTCTTT
cdr3_aa: CASSLESNTEAFF

j_call: TRBJ1-4
clone_size: many
v_call: TRBV11-2
d_call: NA
cdr3_nt: TGTGCCAGCAGCTTACGTCCTCCGCCGGCGAATGAAAAACTGTTTTTT
cdr3_aa: CASSLRPPPANEKLFF

j_call: TRBJ2-3
clone_size: few
v_call: TRBV10-3
d_call: NA
cdr3_nt: TGTGCCATCAGTGAGTCGAGGGGTACGCAGTATTTT
cdr3_aa: CAISESRGTQYF

j_call: TRBJ1-2
clone_size: few
v_call: TRBV2
d_call: NA
cdr3_nt: TGTGCCAGCAGGAGGGCCTTCAACTATGGCTACACCTTC
cdr3_aa: CASRRAFNYGYTF

j_call: TRBJ2-1
clone_size: few
v_call: TRBV6-6
d_call: NA
cdr3_nt: TGTGCCAGCAGCCCCGGGAACTACAATGAGCAGTTCTTC
cdr3_aa: CASSPGNYNEQFF

j_call: TRBJ2-3
clone_size: many
v_call: TRBV7-8
d_call: TRBD2
cdr3_nt: TGTGCCAGCAGCTTAGCGAGCAGCGGGGACACAGATACGCAGTATTTT
cdr3_aa: CASSLASSGDTDTQYF

j_call: TRBJ1-1
clone_size: few
v_call: TRBV12-3/TRBV12-4
d_call: NA
cdr3_nt: TGTGCCAGCAGCCGCACCCCGGGGAGTAACCCTGAAGCTTTCTTT
cdr3_aa: CASSRTPGSNPEAFF

j_call: TRBJ1-5
clone_size: NA
v_call: TRBV6-1
d_call: NA
cdr3_nt: TGTGCCAGTAACAGGTTCCGGCAGCCCCAGCATTTT
cdr3_aa: CASNRFRQPQHF

j_call: TRBJ1-1
clone_size: NA
v_call: TRBV6-1
d_call: TRBD1
cdr3_nt: TGTGCCAGCAGTAGGGGACAGGCGGTACAAGCTTTCTTT
cdr3_aa: CASSRGQAVQAFF

j_call: TRBJ1-3
clone_size: few
v_call: TRBV25-1
d_call: NA
cdr3_nt: TGTGCCAGCACCTCCACTGGAAACACCATATATTTT
cdr3_aa: CASTSTGNTIYF

j_call: TRBJ1-4
clone_size: NA
v_call: TRBV5-5
d_call: NA
cdr3_nt: TGTGCCAGCAGCCTCCTCTTGGGAAGCGAAAAACTGTTTTTT
cdr3_aa: CASSLLLGSEKLFF

j_call: TRBJ2-2
clone_size: NA
v_call: TRBV7-2
d_call: NA
cdr3_nt: TGTGCCACCTCCCCCGCGTCGACCAACACCGGGGAGCTGTTTTTT
cdr3_aa: CATSPASTNTGELFF